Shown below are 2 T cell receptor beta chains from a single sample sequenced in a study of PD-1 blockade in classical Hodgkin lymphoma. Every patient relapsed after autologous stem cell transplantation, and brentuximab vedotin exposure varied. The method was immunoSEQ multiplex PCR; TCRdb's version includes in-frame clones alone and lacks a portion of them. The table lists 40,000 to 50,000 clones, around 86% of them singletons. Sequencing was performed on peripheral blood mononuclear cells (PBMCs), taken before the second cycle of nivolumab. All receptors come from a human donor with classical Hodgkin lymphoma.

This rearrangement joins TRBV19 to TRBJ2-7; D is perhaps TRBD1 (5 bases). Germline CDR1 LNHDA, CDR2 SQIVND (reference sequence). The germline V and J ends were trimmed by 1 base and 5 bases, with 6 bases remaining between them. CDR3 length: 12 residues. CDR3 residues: CASSIGQHEQYF. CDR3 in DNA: TGTGCCAGTAGTATAGGACAGCACGAGCAGTACTTC.

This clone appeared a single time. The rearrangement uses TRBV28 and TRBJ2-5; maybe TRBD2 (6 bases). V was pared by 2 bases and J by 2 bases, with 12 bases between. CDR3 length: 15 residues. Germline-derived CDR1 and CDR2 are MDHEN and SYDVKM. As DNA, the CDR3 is TGTGCCAGCAGTTTACGGAGGGCCTGGCAAGAGACCCAGTACTTC. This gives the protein CASSLRRAWQETQYF. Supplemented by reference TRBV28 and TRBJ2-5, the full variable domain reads DVKVTQSSRYLVKRTGEKVFLECVQDMDHENMFWYRQDPGLGLRLIYFSYDVKMKEKGDIPEGYSVSREKKERFSLILESASTNQTSMYLCASSLRRAWQETQYFGPGTRLLVL.